These T cell receptor beta chains were read from a single sample in a study of CD8+ T cells in alopecia areata. The assay was immunoSEQ multiplex PCR, and TCRdb's table has in-frame clones only and misses some. In the table there are about 170,000 clones, roughly 58% of which are singletons. The sequences come from CD4+ T cells sorted from blood, collected at approximately week 55, from a patient treated with tofacitinib. The receptors derive from a human donor with alopecia areata. Both conserved end residues are part of each CDR3. A D gene is named only where the DNA matches it firmly. Size tells how often a clone was seen (once, few, many) or the class of an expanded clone, and some rows leave it out.

j_call clone_size d_call v_call cdr3_nt cdr3_aa
TRBJ2-5 - - TRBV29-1 TGCAGCGTCTTGGAAGGAGAGACCCAGTACTTC CSVLEGETQYF
TRBJ1-2 - - TRBV5-1 TGCGCCAGCAGCTTCGAAGGAGATGGCTACACCTTC CASSFEGDGYTF
TRBJ1-1 - - TRBV29-1 TGCAGCGTTGCATTAGGGCCTGCAGCTTTCTTT CSVALGPAAFF
TRBJ2-6 - - TRBV30 TGTGGGGCGGCTGGGGCCAACGTCCTGACTTTC CGAAGANVLTF
TRBJ1-1 - - TRBV6-1 TGTGCCAGCACACGGACCATGAACACTGAAGCTTTCTTT CASTRTMNTEAFF
TRBJ2-1 many - TRBV10-3 TGTGCCATCAGTGAGTCGGCTGTTGAGCAGTTCTTC CAISESAVEQFF
TRBJ2-5 - - TRBV4-1 TGCGCCAGCAGCCGTCCCGGGGTTAAAGAGACCCAGTACTTC CASSRPGVKETQYF
TRBJ2-1 - - TRBV30 TGTGCCTGGACAGCGAACCTATACAATGAGCAGTTCTTC CAWTANLYNEQFF
TRBJ1-2 - - TRBV11-1 TGTGCCTCCTCGGGGTCGGGCCATTATGGCTACACCTTC CASSGSGHYGYTF
TRBJ1-5 - - TRBV30 TGTGCCTGGAGTACCGGGGGGCACAATCAGCCCCAGCATTTT CAWSTGGHNQPQHF
TRBJ1-5 - - TRBV19 TGTGCCAGTAGTAACAGGGATAGCAATCAGCCCCAGCATTTT CASSNRDSNQPQHF
TRBJ2-1 - TRBD2 TRBV6-5 TGTGCCAGCACGGCGGGGGATGAGCAGTTCTTC CASTAGDEQFF
TRBJ2-3 once - TRBV29-1 TGCAGTTGGGGGGCCTCAGATACGCAGTATTTT CSWGASDTQYF
TRBJ1-1 - TRBD1 TRBV29-1 TGCAGCGTTGAGGGGCAGGGGGCCGGCACTGAAGCTTTCTTT CSVEGQGAGTEAFF
TRBJ2-7 - TRBD1 TRBV12-5 TGTGCTAGTGGTCCGCGGACAGGGGACTACGAGCAGTACTTC CASGPRTGDYEQYF
TRBJ1-2 - - TRBV7-2 TGTGCCAGCGGAGACTATGGCTACACCTTC CASGDYGYTF
TRBJ1-5 few - TRBV7-2 TGTGCCAGCAGTCCCCTGGGGGAGGCCCAGCATTTT CASSPLGEAQHF
TRBJ2-3 - - TRBV5-6 TGTGCCAGCAGCTTGGGGGGACACACAGATACGCAGTATTTT CASSLGGHTDTQYF
TRBJ2-5 - - TRBV5-1 TGCGCCAGCAGCTTGACAGCTCACCAAGAGACCCAGTACTTC CASSLTAHQETQYF
TRBJ1-2 - - TRBV23-1 TGCGCCAGCAGTCAATTCACGGTGGAGTATGGCTACACCTTC CASSQFTVEYGYTF
TRBJ1-2 - - TRBV23-1 TGCGCCCGGCAGGACTATGGCTACACCTTC CARQDYGYTF
TRBJ1-1 - - TRBV29-1 TGCAGCGTCCTTACAGGCATGAACACTGAAGCTTTCTTT CSVLTGMNTEAFF
TRBJ2-7 - TRBD1 TRBV5-1 TGCGCCAGCAGCTTGAACAGGGGGTTTTCCGAGCAGTACTTC CASSLNRGFSEQYF
TRBJ2-7 - TRBD1 TRBV27 TGTGCCAGCGAGAGCACACAGGGGGCCCCTTTCCCCTACGAGCAGTACTTC CASESTQGAPFPYEQYF
TRBJ2-1 - - TRBV5-1 TGCGCCAGCAGACTGGGATTCAATGAGCAGTTCTTC CASRLGFNEQFF
TRBJ2-7 - TRBD1 TRBV6-6 TGTGCCAGCATAAGACAGGGGGAGTCCGAGCAGTACTTC CASIRQGESEQYF
TRBJ1-1 few - TRBV29-1 TGCAGCGTGATGAGGACATCCATCAACACTGAAGCTTTCTTT CSVMRTSINTEAFF
TRBJ1-2 few - TRBV7-2 TGTGCCAGCAGCTTAGGGCGGGATGGCTACACCTTC CASSLGRDGYTF
TRBJ2-5 - - TRBV5-1 TGCGCCAGCAGCGTGGGACTTCAAGAGACCCAGTACTTC CASSVGLQETQYF
TRBJ1-2 few - TRBV6-1 TGTGCCAGCAGTCCGGGACTGAGGCTGTATGGCTACACCTTC CASSPGLRLYGYTF
TRBJ2-7 - - TRBV6-6 TGTGCCAGCAGTTACTCGATGCGTTACGAGCAGTACTTC CASSYSMRYEQYF
TRBJ1-2 - - TRBV2 TGTGCCAGCACCGAGACGGTTACTAACTATGGCTACACCTTC CASTETVTNYGYTF
TRBJ1-2 few - TRBV29-1 TGCAGCGTTGAGACAGGAATTTATGGCTACACCTTC CSVETGIYGYTF
TRBJ2-6 - - TRBV30 TGTGCCTGGAGTGTAGGAAGTTCTGGGGCCAACGTCCTGACTTTC CAWSVGSSGANVLTF
TRBJ2-2 - - TRBV7-2 TGTGCCAGCAGCTTAGCCGTGGTGGGGACACCCGCCGGGGGGTCAGACACCGGGGAGCTGTTTTTT CASSLAVVGTPAGGSDTGELFF
TRBJ2-5 - TRBD1 TRBV11-2 TGTGCCAGCAGCCCACTTGACAGGGGGAGTCAAGAGACCCAGTACTTC CASSPLDRGSQETQYF
TRBJ2-3 - - TRBV20-1 TGCAGTGCCCCATACCCAGATACGCAGTATTTT CSAPYPDTQYF
TRBJ2-5 - - TRBV7-7 TGTGCTAGCAGTTCTATGCGGGGGCGGAGCCCGTACTTC CASSSMRGRSPYF